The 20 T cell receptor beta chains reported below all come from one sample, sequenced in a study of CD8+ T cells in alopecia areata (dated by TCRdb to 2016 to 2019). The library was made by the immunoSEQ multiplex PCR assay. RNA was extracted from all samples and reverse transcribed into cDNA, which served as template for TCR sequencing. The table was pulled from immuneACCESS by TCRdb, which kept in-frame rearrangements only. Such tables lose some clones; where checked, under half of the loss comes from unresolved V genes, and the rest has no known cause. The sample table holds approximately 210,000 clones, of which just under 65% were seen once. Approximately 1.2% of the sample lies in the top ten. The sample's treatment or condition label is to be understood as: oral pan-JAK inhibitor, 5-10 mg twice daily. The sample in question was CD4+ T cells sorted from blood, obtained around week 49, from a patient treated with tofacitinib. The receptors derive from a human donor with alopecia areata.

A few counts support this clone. The CDR3 here is CSVGGGVPHTDTQYF. In DNA form, the CDR3 reads TGCAGCGTTGGCGGCGGGGTCCCCCACACAGATACGCAGTATTTT. The V gene is TRBV29-1, the J gene TRBJ2-3, with D tentatively TRBD2 (6 bases). CDR3 size: 15 residues. Germline assignment: CDR1 SQVTM and CDR2 ANQGSEA. Trimming cost V 4 bases and J 2 bases, with 16 bases left between them.

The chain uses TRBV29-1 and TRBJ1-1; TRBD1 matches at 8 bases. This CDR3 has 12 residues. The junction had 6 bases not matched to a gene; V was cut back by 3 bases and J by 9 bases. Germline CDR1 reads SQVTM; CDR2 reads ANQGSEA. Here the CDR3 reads CSVDLSGGKAFF. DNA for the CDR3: TGCAGCGTTGATCTCTCAGGGGGCAAAGCTTTCTTT.

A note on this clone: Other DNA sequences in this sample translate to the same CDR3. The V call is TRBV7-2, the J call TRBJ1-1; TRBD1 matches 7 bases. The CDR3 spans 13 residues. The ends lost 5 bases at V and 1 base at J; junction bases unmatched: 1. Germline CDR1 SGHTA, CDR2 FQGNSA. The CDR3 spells CASSPGGNTEAFF. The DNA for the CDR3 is TGTGCCAGCAGCCCAGGGGGGAACACTGAAGCTTTCTTT.

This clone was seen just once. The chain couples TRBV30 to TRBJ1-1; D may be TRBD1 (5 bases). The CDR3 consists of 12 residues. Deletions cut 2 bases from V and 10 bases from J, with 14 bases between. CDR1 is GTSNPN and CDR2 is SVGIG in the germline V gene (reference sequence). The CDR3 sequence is CAWSRGSGGAFF. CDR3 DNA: TGTGCCTGGAGTAGAGGGTCCGGGGGAGCTTTCTTT.

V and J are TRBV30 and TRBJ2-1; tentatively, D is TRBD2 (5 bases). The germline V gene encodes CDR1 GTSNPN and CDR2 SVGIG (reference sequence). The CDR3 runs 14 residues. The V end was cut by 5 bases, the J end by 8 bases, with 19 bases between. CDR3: CAWAGAGPLDEQFF. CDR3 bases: TGTGCCTGGGCGGGCGCGGGCCCCTTGGATGAGCAGTTCTTC.

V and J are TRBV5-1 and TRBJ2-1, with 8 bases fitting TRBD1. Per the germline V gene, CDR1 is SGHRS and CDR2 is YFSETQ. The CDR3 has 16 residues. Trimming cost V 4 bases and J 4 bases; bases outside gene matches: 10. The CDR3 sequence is CASSLTGDWMYNEQFF. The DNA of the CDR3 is TGCGCCAGCAGCCTGACAGGGGACTGGATGTACAATGAGCAGTTCTTC.

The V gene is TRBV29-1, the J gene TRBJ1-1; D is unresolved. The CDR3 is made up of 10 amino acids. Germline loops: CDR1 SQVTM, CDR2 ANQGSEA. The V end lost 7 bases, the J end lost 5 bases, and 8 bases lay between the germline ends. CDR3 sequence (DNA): TGCAGCGCGTCTTCGACTGAAGCTTTCTTT. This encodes CSASSTEAFF.

As DNA, the CDR3 is TGTGCCTGGACGGGACAGGAGAACACTGAAGCTTTCTTT. This sequence encodes CAWTGQENTEAFF. The rearrangement uses TRBV30 and TRBJ1-1; 8 bases match TRBD1. From germline, CDR1 is GTSNPN and CDR2 SVGIG (reference sequence). The trim removed 4 bases at V and 1 base at J, leaving 2 bases unmatched. The CDR3 spans 13 residues.

CDR3 in amino acids: CASSPRAGDKNIQYF. In nucleotides, the CDR3 is TGTGCCAGCAGCCCACGGGCAGGCGATAAAAACATTCAGTACTTC. This chain uses TRBV7-3 with TRBJ2-4, with D unclear. The V and J ends lost 5 bases and 4 bases respectively, with 15 bases between them. The germline V gene has CDR1 SGHTA and CDR2 FQGTGA. The CDR3 length is 15 residues.

Here the CDR3 DNA reads TGTGCCACCAGCAGGCAACAGCACAATCAGCCCCAGCATTTT. Protein product: CATSRQQHNQPQHF. The gene calls are TRBV15 and TRBJ1-5; D remains ambiguous. Germline CDR1 is LNHNV and CDR2 is YYDKDF (reference sequence). The CDR3 length is 14 residues. Trimming shortened V by 3 bases and J by 3 bases, and 9 bases separated the two germline ends.

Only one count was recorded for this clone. The CDR3 coding sequence is TGCGCCAGCAGCCAAGTGGCCCATGGGCCGACAGTTGAGCAGTACTTC. Translation: CASSQVAHGPTVEQYF. The chain recombines TRBV4-3 with TRBJ2-7; a weak D match, TRBD1 (5 bases). V lost 1 base and J lost 7, with 20 bases in between. CDR1 and CDR2 (germline): LGHNA, YSLEER. This CDR3 has 16 amino acids.

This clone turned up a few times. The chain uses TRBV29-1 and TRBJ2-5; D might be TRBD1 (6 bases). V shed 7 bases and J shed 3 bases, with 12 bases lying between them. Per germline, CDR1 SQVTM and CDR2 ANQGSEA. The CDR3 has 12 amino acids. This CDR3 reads CSAGDTKETQYF. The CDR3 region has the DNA TGCAGCGCCGGGGACACGAAAGAGACCCAGTACTTC.

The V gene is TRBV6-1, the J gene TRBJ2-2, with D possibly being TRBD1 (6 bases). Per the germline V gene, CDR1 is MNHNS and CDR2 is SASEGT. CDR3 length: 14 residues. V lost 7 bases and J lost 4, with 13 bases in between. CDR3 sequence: CASNPLGGTGELFF. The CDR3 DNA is TGTGCCAGCAACCCCTTAGGGGGCACCGGGGAGCTGTTTTTT.

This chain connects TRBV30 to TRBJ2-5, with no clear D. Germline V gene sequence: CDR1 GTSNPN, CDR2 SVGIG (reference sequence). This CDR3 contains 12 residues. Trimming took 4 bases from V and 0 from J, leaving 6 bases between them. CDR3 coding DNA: TGTGCCTGGACCCATAACCAAGAGACCCAGTACTTC. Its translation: CAWTHNQETQYF.

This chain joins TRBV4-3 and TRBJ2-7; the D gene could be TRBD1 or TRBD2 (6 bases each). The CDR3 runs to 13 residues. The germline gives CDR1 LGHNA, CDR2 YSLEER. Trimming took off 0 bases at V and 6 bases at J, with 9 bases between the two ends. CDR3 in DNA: TGCGCCAGCAGCCAAGATTCGGGGGCCGAGCAGTACTTC. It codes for CASSQDSGAEQYF.

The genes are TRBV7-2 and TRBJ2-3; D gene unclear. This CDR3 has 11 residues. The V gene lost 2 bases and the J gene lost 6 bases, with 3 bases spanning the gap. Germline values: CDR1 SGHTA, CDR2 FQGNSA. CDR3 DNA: TGTGCCAGCAGCTTATCCGATACGCAGTATTTT. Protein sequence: CASSLSDTQYF.

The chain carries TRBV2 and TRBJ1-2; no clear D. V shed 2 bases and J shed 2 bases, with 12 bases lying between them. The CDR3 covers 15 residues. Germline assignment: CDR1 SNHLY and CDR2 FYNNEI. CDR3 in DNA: TGTGCCAGCAGTGAAATCGAGTTAACAAACTATGGCTACACCTTC. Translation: CASSEIELTNYGYTF.

The CDR3 loop is CASSLGGNYEQYF. DNA of the CDR3: TGTGCCAGCAGCCTCGGGGGCAACTACGAGCAGTACTTC. The chain has TRBV9 and TRBJ2-7; TRBD1 or TRBD2 may be the D gene (6 bases each). Germline CDR1 SGDLS, CDR2 YYNGEE. This CDR3 contains 13 residues. Trimming pared 4 bases from V and 3 bases from J, leaving 11 bases between. Full variable domain (remainder filled in from reference TRBV9 and TRBJ2-7): DSGVTQTPKHLITATGQRVTLRCSPRSGDLSVYWYQQSLDQGLQFLIQYYNGEERAKGNILERFSAQQFPDLHSELNLSSLELGDSALYFCASSLGGNYEQYFGPGTRLTVT.

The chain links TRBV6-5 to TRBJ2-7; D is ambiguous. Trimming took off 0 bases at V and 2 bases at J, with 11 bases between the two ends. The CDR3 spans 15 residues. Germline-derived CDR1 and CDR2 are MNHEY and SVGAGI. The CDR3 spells CASSYSSRDPYEQYF. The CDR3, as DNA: TGTGCCAGCAGTTACTCCAGTCGAGACCCCTACGAGCAGTACTTC.

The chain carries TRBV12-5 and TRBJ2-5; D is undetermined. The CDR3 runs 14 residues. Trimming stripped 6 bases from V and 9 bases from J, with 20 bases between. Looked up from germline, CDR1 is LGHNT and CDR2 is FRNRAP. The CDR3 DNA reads TGTGCTAGTGGCCAGGACGTACAAGAGAGGTCCCAGTACTTC. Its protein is CASGQDVQERSQYF.